The 14 T cell receptor beta chains presented below share a single source sample, sequenced in a study of T cell repertoires in cytomegalovirus infection. A single record per CDR3 protein comes from TCRdb applying MiXCR to the reads. The sample yields about 920,000 distinct CDR3 sequences, 30% to 40% seen once. No antigen has been assigned to these receptors. The source was cultured CD8+ T cells from PBMCs, collected from culture after CMV antigen stimulation. Receptor source: a human donor in good health (CMV status not recorded). Some clones in this sample may be carry-over from other donors' samples.

The J gene is TRBJ2-2, the V gene TRBV9; D ambiguous. V lost 6 bases and J lost 5, with 11 bases in between. CDR1 and CDR2 from the germline V gene are SGDLS and YYNGEE. The CDR3 is made up of 13 amino acids. CDR3 nucleotide sequence: TGTGCCAGCACTCCCATGGTAACCGGGGAGCTGTTTTTT. Translating it yields CASTPMVTGELFF. The full variable domain, completed using reference TRBV9 and TRBJ2-2, is DSGVTQTPKHLITATGQRVTLRCSPRSGDLSVYWYQQSLDQGLQFLIQYYNGEERAKGNILERFSAQQFPDLHSELNLSSLELGDSALYFCASTPMVTGELFFGEGSRLTVL.

This clonotype has ten or more counts. This chain joins TRBV7-6 and TRBJ2-2; 12 bases agree with TRBD2. CDR1 is SGHVS and CDR2 is FNYEAQ in the germline V gene. The CDR3 is 16 amino acids. The ends lost 5 bases at V and 3 bases at J; junction bases unmatched: 4. CDR3 in amino acids: CASSPSGGADTGELFF. In DNA, the CDR3 is TGTGCCAGCAGCCCTAGCGGGGGGGCCGACACCGGGGAGCTGTTTTTT.

V usage is TRBV9 and J usage is TRBJ2-5; tentatively, D is TRBD2 (6 bases). Germline loops: CDR1 SGDLS, CDR2 YYNGEE. V lost 2 bases, J lost 5 bases, and 7 bases lay in between. The CDR3 has 12 residues. For the CDR3, the DNA is TGTGCCAGCAGCGTGAGCGGGGAGACCCAGTACTTC. Translating it yields CASSVSGETQYF.

This clonotype has a count of ten or more. For the CDR3, the DNA is TGTGCCAGCAAGCCCCACATGAACACTGAAGCTTTCTTT. This codes for CASKPHMNTEAFF. V gene TRBV6-1 combines with J gene TRBJ1-1; no clear D. This CDR3 contains 13 residues. Between the trimmed V and J ends, which lost 7 bases and 0 bases, there was a span of 9 bases. Germline CDR1 reads MNHNS; CDR2 reads SASEGT.

This clonotype has more than one count but fewer than ten. J is TRBJ2-5 and V is TRBV20-1; 16 bases agree with TRBD2. This CDR3 contains 19 residues. Germline V gives CDR1 DFQATT, CDR2 SNEGSKA (reference sequence). The V segment lost 6 bases and the J segment 3 bases; nucleotides outside the gene matches: 16. CDR3 nucleotide sequence: TGCAGTGCCCCCGTTTATCGGACAGGGACTAGCGGGGGGGAAGAGACCCAGTACTTC. It yields the protein CSAPVYRTGTSGGEETQYF.

This chain links TRBV7-9 with TRBJ2-1; TRBD1 agrees at 8 bases. Germline trimming cut 4 bases from V and 5 bases from J; bases unmatched to any gene: 4. The CDR3 contains 14 residues. Germline loops: CDR1 SEHNR, CDR2 FQNEAQ (reference sequence). This CDR3 reads CASSSGQGDNEQFF. In nucleotides, the CDR3 is TGTGCCAGCAGCTCCGGACAGGGAGACAATGAGCAGTTCTTC.

The CDR3 sequence is CASSYHPSGGAHEQFF. CDR3 nucleotides: TGTGCCAGCAGTTATCACCCTAGCGGGGGGGCGCATGAGCAGTTCTTC. V gene TRBV6-2 or TRBV6-3 combines with J gene TRBJ2-1, with TRBD2 identical over 12 bases. The CDR3 is 16 amino acids. V was pared by 3 bases and J by 8 bases, with 8 bases of the junction left unmatched. The germline CDR1 and CDR2 sequences are MNHEY and SVGEGT.

The chain combines TRBV20-1 with TRBJ1-5; TRBD1 agrees at 11 bases. V shed 2 bases and J 8 bases; nucleotides not matched to a gene: 11. The CDR3 is 16 amino acids. The germline gives CDR1 DFQATT, CDR2 SNEGSKA (reference sequence). CDR3: CSARSGTGGINEPQHF. As DNA, the CDR3 is TGCAGTGCTAGATCCGGGACAGGGGGGATCAACGAGCCCCAGCATTTT.

For the CDR3, the DNA is TGTGCCACCAGCCCCGAACCCATCTATGGCTACACCTTC. Translating gives CATSPEPIYGYTF. V and J are TRBV15 and TRBJ1-2; D uncertain. CDR1 is LNHNV and CDR2 is YYDKDF in the germline V gene (reference sequence). The CDR3 length is 13 residues. V lost 5 bases, J lost 4 bases, and 11 bases lay in between.

In this sample, this clonotype turned up a few times. The chain couples TRBV5-5 to TRBJ1-5, with TRBD1 as a possible D gene (5 bases). V lost 4 bases to trimming and J lost 0 bases, with 23 bases between them. CDR3 length: 19 amino acids. From germline, CDR1 is SGHKS and CDR2 YYEKEE (reference sequence). The DNA of the CDR3 is TGTGCCAGCAGCCCGACAGCCCCGTATTCCCTTGATAGCAATCAGCCCCAGCATTTT. As protein: CASSPTAPYSLDSNQPQHF. The whole variable domain, remainder taken from reference TRBV5-5 and TRBJ1-5, is DAGVTQSPTHLIKTRGQQVTLRCSPISGHKSVSWYQQVLGQGPQFIFQYYEKEERGRGNFPDRFSARQFPNYSSELNVNALLLGDSALYLCASSPTAPYSLDSNQPQHFGDGTRLSIL.

The chain has TRBV27 and TRBJ1-2, with a possible D match to TRBD1 (5 bases). CDR3 length equals 12 residues. Trimming stripped 6 bases from V and 7 bases from J, with 12 bases between. Looked up from germline, CDR1 is MNHEY and CDR2 is SMNVEV (reference sequence). The CDR3 DNA sequence: TGTGCCAGCAGCCACGGGGGTAGTGGCTACACCTTC. Translating gives CASSHGGSGYTF.

The chain employs TRBV7-9 and TRBJ2-5; D is unresolved. Germline V gives CDR1 SEHNR, CDR2 FQNEAQ (reference sequence). V was cut by 1 base and J by 3 bases, with 9 bases left in between. This CDR3 contains 14 residues. The CDR3 nucleotides are TGTGCCAGCAGCTTAGGCAGGTGGGAAGAGACCCAGTACTTC. Protein product: CASSLGRWEETQYF.

This clonotype was picked up a small number of times. Germline and junction disagree at one end, which may indicate a read error. The chain is built from TRBV4-1 and TRBJ1-4; D is possibly TRBD1 (5 bases). In germline, CDR1 is MGHRA, CDR2 YSYEKL. The CDR3 length is 20 residues. Written as DNA, the CDR3 is TGTGCCAGCAGCCAAGAAAGAACCAGGGAAGAGGATCTTACTAATGAAAAACTGTTTTTT. The encoded protein is CASSQERTREEDLTNEKLFF.

This clonotype has only one observation. This sequence joins TRBV28 and TRBJ2-3, with a possible D match to TRBD2 (6 bases). V lost 2 bases, J lost 5 bases, and 17 bases lay in between. The CDR3 is 16 amino acids. The germline CDR1 and CDR2 sequences are MDHEN and SYDVKM. The CDR3 region is CASSLRSGRRVDTQYF. The CDR3 DNA sequence: TGTGCCAGCAGTTTACGTTCGGGACGGAGGGTAGATACGCAGTATTTT.